The 27 T cell receptor beta chains below were found in one sample sequenced in a study of blood T cell repertoires in COVID-19. Method: immunoSEQ multiplex PCR; TCRdb's copy keeps in-frame clones and lacks some. This sample carries around 250,000 clones, approximately 90% of them seen once, and the ten largest clones take approximately 2.7%. The sequenced sample was PBMCs or T cells enriched from blood (not recorded which). The receptors were gathered from a man in his forties who had been exposed to COVID-19.

The J gene is TRBJ2-1, the V gene TRBV19, with unresolved D. Germline V CDR1 and CDR2: LNHDA, SQIVND (reference sequence). The CDR3 has 14 residues. The V end was cut by 3 bases, the J end by 4 bases, with 10 bases between. DNA for the CDR3: TGTGCCAGTAGTATTAATGGCCAGTACAATGAGCAGTTCTTC. Its protein is CASSINGQYNEQFF.

The chain uses TRBV13 and TRBJ2-1, with TRBD1 matching over 9 bases. The V segment lost 5 bases and the J segment 5 bases; nucleotides outside the gene matches: 10. The germline V gene encodes CDR1 PRHDT and CDR2 FYEKMQ (reference sequence). This CDR3 is built from 16 residues. DNA for the CDR3: TGTGCCAGCAGCCCAGACCGGACAGGGGATAACAATGAGCAGTTCTTC. Translation: CASSPDRTGDNNEQFF.

This rearrangement joins TRBV2 to TRBJ2-7, with a possible D match to TRBD1 (6 bases). This CDR3 contains 15 residues. V was shortened by 0 bases and J by 1 base, with 10 bases between the two germline ends. The germline gives CDR1 SNHLY, CDR2 FYNNEI. The CDR3 nucleotides are TGTGCCAGCAGTGAAGCGCTGACAGGTTCCTACGAGCAGTACTTC. Residues: CASSEALTGSYEQYF.

The chain joins TRBV4-2 to TRBJ1-5; 9 nucleotides match TRBD1. CDR1 is LGHNA and CDR2 is YNFKEQ in the germline V gene. CDR3 length: 16 residues. Trimming at V came to 4 bases and at J to 5 bases, leaving 9 bases not matched to a gene. Here the CDR3 reads CASSLLGTGWDQPQHF. In nucleotides, the CDR3 is TGTGCCAGCAGCCTCCTTGGGACAGGGTGGGATCAGCCCCAGCATTTT.

This clone came up once. The chain combines TRBV6-6 with TRBJ2-6; 7 nucleotides line up with TRBD1. Germline assignment: CDR1 MNHNY and CDR2 SVGAGI (reference sequence). The CDR3 length is 15 residues. V trimming: 1 base; J trimming: 4 bases; junction bases outside the gene matches: 1. The CDR3 DNA is TGTGCCAGCAGTTACTTGACAGGGGGGGCCAACGTCCTGACTTTC. Its translation: CASSYLTGGANVLTF.

The gene calls are TRBV7-2 and TRBJ1-2; 7 bases fit TRBD1. The germline V gene has CDR1 SGHTA and CDR2 FQGNSA. The CDR3 is made up of 15 amino acids. V gave up 1 base and J gave up 1 base; unmatched junction bases: 3. The CDR3 sequence: CASSLGGTVNYGYTF. The CDR3, as DNA: TGTGCCAGCAGCTTAGGCGGGACAGTTAACTATGGCTACACCTTC.

The V and J genes are TRBV28 and TRBJ1-2, with D hard to call. With 5 bases removed from V and 8 bases from J, the gap between germline ends came to 9 bases. From germline, CDR1 is MDHEN and CDR2 SYDVKM. The CDR3 runs 11 residues. The CDR3 loop is CASSVAIGYTF. For the CDR3, the DNA is TGTGCCAGCAGTGTAGCGATCGGCTACACCTTC.

The chain employs TRBV11-3 and TRBJ1-1, with D perhaps TRBD1 (6 bases). With 3 bases removed from V and 5 bases from J, the gap between germline ends came to 13 bases. Per germline, CDR1 SGHNT and CDR2 YENEEA. This CDR3 is 14 amino acids long. The CDR3 coding sequence is TGTGCCAGCAGCTTTGGCGGGGGCAGAACTGAAGCTTTCTTT. Residues: CASSFGGGRTEAFF.

The chain uses TRBV9 and TRBJ2-1; D possibly corresponds to TRBD1 (5 bases). The V end lost 3 bases, the J end lost 5 bases, and 9 bases lay between the germline ends. Germline V gene sequence: CDR1 SGDLS, CDR2 YYNGEE. This CDR3 is 13 amino acids long. CDR3 nucleotides: TGTGCCAGCAGCGCCGACAGAAACAATGAGCAGTTCTTC. It translates to CASSADRNNEQFF.

J is TRBJ2-7 and V is TRBV5-4; perhaps TRBD2 as D (5 bases). The V gene lost 1 base and the J gene lost 4 bases, with 15 bases spanning the gap. The CDR3 runs to 15 residues. The germline V gene has CDR1 SGHNT and CDR2 YYREEE (reference sequence). The CDR3 nucleotides are TGTGCCAGCAGCTTGTTTCAGCGGAGACCTTACGAGCAGTACTTC. Translated, it gives CASSLFQRRPYEQYF.

J is TRBJ1-1 and V is TRBV7-9; unclear D gene. CDR1 is SEHNR, CDR2 FQNEAQ, per germline (reference sequence). The CDR3 covers 16 residues. Deletions cut 5 bases from V and 0 bases from J, with 16 bases between. The CDR3 sequence: CASSPGEDLMNTEAFF. The CDR3 bases are TGTGCCAGCAGCCCCGGGGAGGACCTGATGAACACTGAAGCTTTCTTT.

This chain joins TRBV27 and TRBJ2-7, with 7 bases identical to TRBD1. Unmatched junction bases numbered 8, after V lost 5 bases and J lost 4 bases. This CDR3 has 14 residues. Germline lookup yields CDR1 MNHEY and CDR2 SMNVEV (reference sequence). The DNA for the CDR3 is TGTGCCAGCAGTCTCGACAGGGTTGGATACGAGCAGTACTTC. Amino acids: CASSLDRVGYEQYF.

J is TRBJ1-1 and V is TRBV28; D remains ambiguous. The CDR3 loop spans 14 amino acids. Trimming took off 2 bases at V and 0 bases at J, with 7 bases between the two ends. Germline-derived CDR1 and CDR2 are MDHEN and SYDVKM. DNA for the CDR3: TGTGCCAGCAGTTTAGCGGTTATGAACACTGAAGCTTTCTTT. Translated, it gives CASSLAVMNTEAFF.

J is TRBJ1-6 and V is TRBV16; D unresolved. Germline V gene lookup returns CDR1 KGHSY and CDR2 FQNENV. This CDR3 contains 15 residues. V lost 3 bases and J 4 bases, leaving 10 bases between the germline ends. This CDR3 reads CASSQQRTYNSPLHF. The DNA for the CDR3 is TGTGCCAGCAGCCAGCAGAGGACTTATAATTCACCCCTCCACTTT.

CDR3 region: CATSKGDRGNIQYF. CDR3 bases: TGTGCCACCAGCAAGGGGGACAGGGGGAACATTCAGTACTTC. The chain uses TRBV15 and TRBJ2-4; the match to TRBD1 covers 11 bases. The CDR3 contains 14 residues. CDR1 and CDR2 from the germline V gene are LNHNV and YYDKDF (reference sequence). V lost 4 bases and J lost 7; bases outside the gene matches: 3.

The chain combines TRBV7-9 with TRBJ2-5; 8 positions match TRBD2. Germline values: CDR1 SEHNR, CDR2 FQNEAQ (reference sequence). The J segment lost 4 bases and the V segment lost 8 bases, leaving 3 bases of the junction unmatched. The CDR3 is made up of 12 amino acids. The CDR3 is CASAAGGETQYF. The CDR3 nucleotides read TGTGCCAGCGCGGCGGGAGGAGAGACCCAGTACTTC.

This chain connects TRBV11-2 to TRBJ2-1; 9 nucleotides agree with TRBD2. Germline V gene lookup returns CDR1 SGHAT and CDR2 FQNNGV. This CDR3 is built from 15 residues. V dropped 6 bases and J dropped 4; count of bases not matched to a gene: 7. CDR3 nucleotide sequence: TGTGCCAGCAGGGCATCAGCGGGAGGTTACAATGAGCAGTTCTTC. Translating gives CASRASAGGYNEQFF.

The chain is built from TRBV2 and TRBJ1-1; 7 bases map to TRBD1. CDR1 and CDR2 (germline): SNHLY, FYNNEI. With V trimmed by 3 bases and J by 6 bases, 7 bases remained unmatched. The CDR3 is 14 residues long. CDR3: CASSEMGRGAEAFF. CDR3 in DNA: TGTGCCAGCAGTGAGATGGGCAGGGGGGCTGAAGCTTTCTTT.

The CDR3 is CASSLNPGLAGGSGEQYF. CDR3 nucleotide sequence: TGTGCCAGCAGCTTGAATCCGGGACTAGCGGGAGGGTCGGGCGAGCAGTACTTC. The chain links TRBV7-2 to TRBJ2-7, with 16 bases fitting TRBD2. This CDR3 comprises 18 residues. Trimming took 3 bases from V and 6 from J; bases not matched to a gene: 11. Germline V gene sequence: CDR1 SGHTA, CDR2 FQGNSA.

The V gene is TRBV6-5, the J gene TRBJ2-1, with 8 bases that match TRBD1. This CDR3 has 14 amino acids. Germline V gene lookup returns CDR1 MNHEY and CDR2 SVGAGI. The ends lost 6 bases at V and 3 bases at J; junction bases unmatched: 4. CDR3 in DNA: TGTGCCAGCAGGGACAGGGACTTCTACAATGAGCAGTTCTTC. Its translation: CASRDRDFYNEQFF.

The chain employs TRBV2 and TRBJ2-2; D is unresolved. CDR3 size: 10 residues. In germline, CDR1 is SNHLY, CDR2 FYNNEI. Deletions cut 7 bases from V and 7 bases from J, with 4 bases between. CDR3 region: CASNGGELFF. The CDR3 bases are TGTGCCAGCAACGGCGGGGAGCTGTTTTTT.

This chain uses TRBV6-5 with TRBJ1-2; 7 nucleotides match TRBD1. The CDR3 length is 15 residues. Trimming cost V 0 bases and J 4 bases; bases outside gene matches: 5. Germline V gives CDR1 MNHEY, CDR2 SVGAGI. The CDR3 coding sequence is TGTGCCAGCAGTTACTCAGGGGGCGCAGGCTATGGCTACACCTTC. Residues: CASSYSGGAGYGYTF.

V and J are TRBV5-1 and TRBJ2-7; 10 bases fit TRBD2. Germline trimming cut 0 bases from V and 3 bases from J; bases unmatched to any gene: 3. Per the germline V gene, CDR1 is SGHRS and CDR2 is YFSETQ. CDR3 length equals 15 residues. The CDR3: CASSLGTSGLYEQYF. DNA of the CDR3: TGCGCCAGCAGCTTGGGGACTAGCGGACTCTACGAGCAGTACTTC.

As for this clone: Possible read error: a much larger clone is one base away. CDR3 DNA: TGTGCCAGCAGCCTCACTGGAAACACCATATATTTT. It translates to CASSLTGNTIYF. The V gene is TRBV14, the J gene TRBJ1-3; D not resolved. Germline V gene sequence: CDR1 SGHDN, CDR2 FVKESK. The CDR3 sequence is 12 residues long. The ends were cut back, 4 bases at V and 2 bases at J, with 3 bases in the middle.

Notes on this clone: Other DNA sequences in the sample encode the same CDR3. The V call is TRBV5-1, the J call TRBJ2-2; 9 nucleotides match TRBD1. Germline V gene sequence: CDR1 SGHRS, CDR2 YFSETQ. V trimming: 0 bases; J trimming: 5 bases; junction bases outside the gene matches: 2. The CDR3 extends over 15 amino acids. CDR3 nucleotide sequence: TGCGCCAGCAGCTTGGAGACAGGGGGGACCGGGGAGCTGTTTTTT. This sequence encodes CASSLETGGTGELFF.

The chain joins TRBV6-2 or TRBV6-3 to TRBJ1-1, with 8 bases aligning to TRBD1. This CDR3 has 14 amino acids. V shed 6 bases and J 3 bases; nucleotides not matched to a gene: 6. Germline V CDR1 and CDR2: MNHEY, SVGEGT. The CDR3 nucleotides are TGTGCCAGCAGCCGACAGGGGAGGGACACTGAAGCTTTCTTT. It translates to CASSRQGRDTEAFF.

The sample holds one count of this clone. The chain joins TRBV7-6 to TRBJ2-7, with 7 bases aligning to TRBD2. Germline V gives CDR1 SGHVS, CDR2 FNYEAQ. Unmatched junction bases numbered 4, after V lost 1 base and J lost 7 bases. There are 13 residues in the CDR3. This CDR3 is CASSLGMRGEQYF. In nucleotides, the CDR3 is TGTGCCAGCAGCTTAGGAATGCGGGGGGAGCAGTACTTC.